These 11 T cell receptor beta chains originate from one sample sequenced in a study of blood T cell repertoires in COVID-19. The table came from immunoSEQ multiplex PCR; TCRdb's copy has only in-frame clones and leaves some out. The sample includes some 380,000 clones, more than 70% seen only once; the top ten take 1.3%. The sample was PBMCs or T cells enriched from blood (not recorded which). The receptor source for this set is a man younger than 40 who had recovered from COVID-19.

The genes are TRBV7-9 and TRBJ2-2; TRBD1 agrees at 10 bases. Unmatched junction bases numbered 8, after V lost 5 bases and J lost 5 bases. Germline assignment: CDR1 SEHNR and CDR2 FQNEAQ (reference sequence). The CDR3 runs 16 residues. CDR3 bases: TGTGCCAGCAGCCCAGCGTGGACAGGGGGAACCGGGGAGCTGTTTTTT. This encodes CASSPAWTGGTGELFF. Supplemented by reference TRBV7-9 and TRBJ2-2, the full variable domain reads DTGVSQNPRHKITKRGQNVTFRCDPISEHNRLYWYRQTLGQGPEFLTYFQNEAQLEKSRLLSDRFSAERPKGSFSTLEIQRTEQGDSAMYLCASSPAWTGGTGELFFGEGSRLTVL.

CDR3 residues: CASRKQGLYTEAFF. As DNA, the CDR3 is TGTGCCAGCAGAAAACAGGGTCTTTACACTGAAGCTTTCTTT. The V call is TRBV27, the J call TRBJ1-1; D is possibly TRBD1 (6 bases). Germline V gene lookup returns CDR1 MNHEY and CDR2 SMNVEV (reference sequence). V was pared by 6 bases and J by 3 bases, with 14 bases between. CDR3 size: 14 residues.

The chain recombines TRBV7-9 with TRBJ2-7; D gene unclear. V was shortened by 8 bases and J by 3 bases, with 14 bases between the two germline ends. This CDR3 spans 13 amino acids. Germline values: CDR1 SEHNR, CDR2 FQNEAQ (reference sequence). This CDR3 reads CASGSGEFYEQYF. The CDR3 nucleotides read TGTGCCAGCGGATCTGGAGAGTTCTACGAGCAGTACTTC.

V is TRBV11-2 and J is TRBJ1-2; possible D gene TRBD1, 5 bases. Germline-derived CDR1 and CDR2 are SGHAT and FQNNGV. CDR3 size: 13 residues. Trimming cost V 0 bases and J 4 bases, with 6 bases left between them. The CDR3 loop reads CASSLDTGYGYTF. The CDR3 nucleotides read TGTGCCAGCAGCTTAGACACAGGCTATGGCTACACCTTC.

CDR3 nucleotides: TGCGCCAGCAGAGCGGGGACGGGAACGAGGCCCCAGCATTTT. Protein product: CASRAGTGTRPQHF. This chain joins TRBV10-2 and TRBJ1-5; D is possibly TRBD1 (5 bases). Trimming removed 6 bases at V and 9 bases at J, with 18 bases between. Germline V gene data show CDR1 as WSHSY and CDR2 as SAAADI. The CDR3 length is 14 residues.

The chain joins TRBV6-5 to TRBJ2-1; the D gene is possibly TRBD2 (7 bases). Germline values: CDR1 MNHEY, CDR2 SVGAGI. V was shortened by 7 bases and J by 10 bases, with 23 bases between the two germline ends. The CDR3 is 15 residues long. CDR3 nucleotide sequence: TGTGCCAGCACGCCCGTGATGGGGGGGGCAAGCGAGCAGTTCTTC. It encodes CASTPVMGGASEQFF.

This chain links TRBV13 with TRBJ1-2, with D perhaps TRBD1 (5 bases). There are 14 residues in the CDR3. The germline V gene encodes CDR1 PRHDT and CDR2 FYEKMQ (reference sequence). Trimming stripped 2 bases from V and 5 bases from J, with 12 bases between. In DNA, the CDR3 is TGTGCCAGCAGCTTAATCGGGACTCCTTATGGCTACACCTTC. This translates into CASSLIGTPYGYTF.

This clone was seen only once. This chain connects TRBV10-1 to TRBJ2-1; 14 nucleotides line up with TRBD2. Germline V gene sequence: CDR1 WNHNN, CDR2 SYGVQD (reference sequence). J gave up 3 bases and V 2 bases, and 6 bases lay outside the gene matches. The CDR3 is 18 amino acids. The CDR3 sequence is CASSETWTSGGFYNEQFF. The DNA of the CDR3 is TGCGCCAGCAGTGAGACGTGGACTAGCGGGGGGTTCTACAATGAGCAGTTCTTC.

The V call is TRBV30, the J call TRBJ2-7; TRBD1 might be the D (6 bases). The V end lost 1 base, the J end lost 2 bases, and 9 bases lay between the germline ends. The CDR3 totals 13 residues. Germline lookup yields CDR1 GTSNPN and CDR2 SVGIG (reference sequence). CDR3 region: CAWSADSTYEQYF. The CDR3 region has the DNA TGTGCCTGGAGTGCGGACAGCACCTACGAGCAGTACTTC.

Concerning this clone: Its ends do not fully match the called genes, so a read error is possible. This sequence joins TRBV5-1 and TRBJ1-4, with TRBD1 identical over 9 bases. CDR3 size: 15 residues. Germline V CDR1 and CDR2: SGHRS, YFSETQ. CDR3 in DNA: TGCGCCAGCAGCTTGGGGGACAGGGATAATGTAAAACTGTTTTTT. Translated, it gives CASSLGDRDNVKLFF. Together with reference TRBV5-1 and TRBJ1-4, the CDR3 gives the full variable domain: KAGVTQTPRYLIKTRGQQVTLSCSPISGHRSVSWYQQTPGQGLQFLFEYFSETQRNKGNFPGRFSGRQFSNSRSEMNVSTLELGDSALYLCASSLGDRDNVKLFFGSGTQLSVL.

CDR3 protein: CASSRDFYGYTF. The CDR3 bases are TGTGCCAGCAGCCGGGACTTCTATGGCTACACCTTC. The V gene is TRBV6-5, the J gene TRBJ1-2; D is perhaps TRBD1 (5 bases). V gave up 6 bases and J gave up 4 bases, with 9 bases separating them. The V gene's germline CDR1 is MNHEY and CDR2 SVGAGI. This CDR3 has 12 amino acids.